This T cell receptor beta chain was retrieved from a study of blood T cell repertoires in COVID-19. Study overall: The study drew acute and convalescent COVID-19 samples from the United States, Italy and Spain. The analysed material was cDNA or gDNA that came from T cells, B-cell-depleted T cells, or PBMCs.

Germline CDR1 is MNHEY and CDR2 is SVGAGI. This CDR3 contains 11 residues. The V gene lost 8 bases and the J gene lost 3 bases, with 8 bases spanning the gap. Profiling relied on immunoSEQ multiplex PCR, and the TCRdb table lists in-frame clones only, not all of them. The table has some 95,000 clones, 60% to 85% seen once. The sequenced sample consisted of peripheral blood. This TCR was recovered from a man between 45 and 60 years old who had recovered from COVID-19. The genes are TRBV6-5 and TRBJ2-7, with TRBD1 as a possible D gene (5 bases). This CDR3 is CASRQGYEQYF. CDR3 sequence (DNA): TGTGCCAGCCGTCAGGGCTACGAGCAGTACTTC.